The entry that follows covers one TCR beta chain sequence. The target antigen is unknown. The entry originates in a study of early stage breast cancer tumors. Study details: ER+/PR+/HER2- status applied to about 70% of the 16 invasive breast tumors. Study outcomes and limitations: Blood repertoires resembled normal breast more than tumor. Tumors had approximately 2.5-fold higher T cell density and higher clonality than adjacent normal breast tissue. Functional markers like CD4, CD8 and FOXP3 were missed in bulk sequencing.

This CDR3 is built from 17 residues. Using immunoSEQ multiplex PCR, the repertoire was profiled, and TCRdb retains in-frame clones only, with some absent. The sample has over 25,000 clones; about 70% are singletons. Sequencing was performed on blood. This clonotype was sampled from a person aged 45 to 59 with breast cancer. The V and J genes are TRBV12-2 and TRBJ2-1; the table's D gene call, TRBD2, was not cross checked with the DNA. TRBV12-2 represents a pseudogene. The CDR3 here is CASRLGRAGGPHNEQFF. CDR3 sequence (DNA): TGTGCAAGTCGCTTAGGGAGAGCGGGAGGGCCCCACAATGAGCAGTTCTTC.